The 29 T cell receptor beta chains presented below share a single source sample, sequenced in a study of cytomegalovirus exposure and HLA in healthy donors. 13 Jbeta primers and 60 Vbeta primers were used for the PCR. Sequencing was performed with immunoSEQ multiplex PCR; in TCRdb, only in-frame clones are kept and a portion is missing. The sample includes 130,000 or so clones, about 61% of them seen just once. Sequencing was carried out using PBMCs. The receptors derive from a male donor in good health and CMV-seronegative.

This chain links TRBV7-6 with TRBJ1-6, with unresolved D. This CDR3 comprises 15 residues. CDR1 and CDR2 (germline): SGHVS, FNYEAQ. Trimming removed 1 base at V and 7 bases at J, with 11 bases between. CDR3 bases: TGTGCCAGCAGCTTAGGGAGGGCCTTGAATTCACCCCTCCACTTT. It yields the protein CASSLGRALNSPLHF.

The chain joins TRBV28 to TRBJ1-5, with 7 bases identical to TRBD1. Germline CDR1 MDHEN, CDR2 SYDVKM. The length of the CDR3 is 17 residues. Trimming removed 5 bases from V and 4 bases from J; junction bases left unmatched: 14. The CDR3 DNA reads as TGTGCCAGCAGTCCCCATTTTTACAGGGGTCAAAATCAGCCCCAGCATTTT. The encoded protein is CASSPHFYRGQNQPQHF.

The chain uses TRBV30 and TRBJ2-7, with D hard to call. The CDR3 loop spans 16 amino acids. The V and J ends lost 5 bases and 3 bases respectively, with 23 bases between them. The germline V gene encodes CDR1 GTSNPN and CDR2 SVGIG (reference sequence). The DNA for the CDR3 is TGTGCCTGGCGCCCCCCTCGCGCGGCAAAACGCTACGAGCAGTACTTC. Translating gives CAWRPPRAAKRYEQYF. Complete variable domain (other parts from reference TRBV30 and TRBJ2-7): SQTIHQWPATLVQPVGSPLSLECTVEGTSNPNLYWYRQAAGRGLQLLFYSVGIGQISSEVPQNLSASRPQDRQFILSSKKLLLSDSGFYLCAWRPPRAAKRYEQYFGPGTRLTVT.

The chain recombines TRBV7-9 with TRBJ1-1; possible D gene TRBD1, 5 bases. This CDR3 spans 18 amino acids. Germline values: CDR1 SEHNR, CDR2 FQNEAQ (reference sequence). The V end was cut by 0 bases, the J end by 2 bases, with 19 bases between. As DNA, the CDR3 is TGTGCCAGCAGCTTAGCGGCGGGGACCTACTTACTCAACACTGAAGCTTTCTTT. This translates into CASSLAAGTYLLNTEAFF.

This clone was found once. V and J are TRBV14 and TRBJ1-6; the D gene is possibly TRBD1 (5 bases). The CDR3 is 15 amino acids. The germline V and J ends were trimmed by 5 bases and 3 bases, with 11 bases remaining between them. The germline gives CDR1 SGHDN, CDR2 FVKESK. The CDR3, as DNA: TGTGCCAGCAGCTCCTGGGGGGTCTATAATTCACCCCTCCACTTT. Encoded protein: CASSSWGVYNSPLHF. Full variable domain (outside the CDR3, taken from reference TRBV14 and TRBJ1-6): EAGVTQFPSHSVIEKGQTVTLRCDPISGHDNLYWYRRVMGKEIKFLLHFVKESKQDESGMPNNRFLAERTGGTYSTLKVQPAELEDSGVYFCASSSWGVYNSPLHFGNGTRLTVT.

This clone occurred once. The V and J genes are TRBV5-5 and TRBJ1-5; D unresolved. The CDR3 consists of 14 residues. Trimming took off 0 bases at V and 2 bases at J, with 6 bases between the two ends. The germline V gene has CDR1 SGHKS and CDR2 YYEKEE (reference sequence). The CDR3, as DNA: TGTGCCAGCAGCTTGGGAGGAGGCAATCAGCCCCAGCATTTT. Amino acids: CASSLGGGNQPQHF.

The rearrangement joins TRBV7-2 to TRBJ2-3; D may be TRBD1 (6 bases). CDR1 and CDR2 (germline): SGHTA, FQGNSA. The CDR3 is made up of 14 amino acids. Trimming left V 3 bases short and J 7 bases short, with 14 bases between. Here the CDR3 reads CASSFQGPKYTQYF. The DNA for the CDR3 is TGTGCCAGCAGCTTTCAGGGGCCCAAATATACGCAGTATTTT.

This clone has only a few counts. The gene calls are TRBV5-1 and TRBJ2-1, with D tentatively TRBD1 (6 bases). Germline loops: CDR1 SGHRS, CDR2 YFSETQ. This CDR3 region has 15 residues. V shed 0 bases and J shed 10 bases, with 17 bases lying between them. CDR3 nucleotides: TGCGCCAGCAGCTTGGCAGGACAGAGACACCAAGAGCAGTTCTTC. This translates into CASSLAGQRHQEQFF.

This clone was seen a handful of times. This chain uses TRBV29-1 with TRBJ2-1; unclear D gene. The CDR3 consists of 13 residues. Trimming left V 2 bases short and J 5 bases short, with 10 bases between. Per germline, CDR1 SQVTM and CDR2 ANQGSEA. CDR3 region: CSVEFATNNEQFF. CDR3 in DNA: TGCAGCGTTGAATTCGCCACTAACAATGAGCAGTTCTTC.

The chain employs TRBV6-6 and TRBJ2-5; 11 bases agree with TRBD1. The J call could be wrong; TRBJ2-7 is a better fit for the DNA end. Germline V CDR1 and CDR2: MNHNY, SVGAGI (reference sequence). The CDR3 has 13 amino acids. As DNA, the CDR3 is TGTGCCAGCGGGGGACAGGGGGACTACGAGCAGTACTTC. Amino acids: CASGGQGDYEQYF.

This clone showed up just once. The rearrangement joins TRBV7-2 to TRBJ1-2; D is undetermined. From germline, CDR1 is SGHTA and CDR2 FQGNSA. Trimming left V 5 bases short and J 8 bases short, with 21 bases between. This CDR3 has 15 amino acids. The DNA of the CDR3 is TGTGCCAGCAGCCCGAGGTTACGGGGAACGAGAGGCTACACCTTC. It is translated as CASSPRLRGTRGYTF.

This clone was found a few times. The chain couples TRBV9 to TRBJ1-4; a possible D gene is TRBD1 (6 bases). In germline, CDR1 is SGDLS, CDR2 YYNGEE. This CDR3 is 16 amino acids long. V dropped 0 bases and J dropped 2 bases, with 11 bases sitting between them. The chain's CDR3 is CASSVAGARTNEKLFF. CDR3 DNA sequence: TGTGCCAGCAGCGTAGCAGGGGCGAGGACTAATGAAAAACTGTTTTTT.

The rearrangement uses TRBV28 and TRBJ1-5; D gene ambiguous. Between the trimmed V and J ends, which lost 5 bases and 1 base, there was a span of 9 bases. This CDR3 has 14 residues. The germline V gene encodes CDR1 MDHEN and CDR2 SYDVKM. The CDR3 coding sequence is TGTGCCAGCAGTCCACTTTCAAGCAATCAGCCCCAGCATTTT. It is translated as CASSPLSSNQPQHF.

This chain uses TRBV27 with TRBJ2-7; D perhaps matches TRBD1 (6 bases). The CDR3 sequence is 14 residues long. The V gene lost 5 bases and the J gene lost 0 bases, with 11 bases spanning the gap. Per germline, CDR1 MNHEY and CDR2 SMNVEV (reference sequence). The CDR3 coding sequence is TGTGCCAGCAGTAAGGACAGAGCCTCCTACGAGCAGTACTTC. It translates to CASSKDRASYEQYF.

This chain uses TRBV2 with TRBJ2-7; D may be TRBD2 (6 bases). Germline V gene data show CDR1 as SNHLY and CDR2 as FYNNEI. The CDR3 spans 14 residues. Trimming removed 4 bases from V and 3 bases from J, with 13 bases in between. The DNA of the CDR3 is TGTGCCAGCAGTGGAGGAGGGACCCTCTACGAGCAGTACTTC. This gives the protein CASSGGGTLYEQYF.

This clone came up a few times. This chain connects TRBV5-8 to TRBJ2-1, with 9 bases aligning to TRBD1. V lost 2 bases, J lost 6 bases, and 3 bases stayed unmatched. Germline V gives CDR1 SGHTS, CDR2 YDEGEE. The CDR3 runs to 14 residues. The DNA for the CDR3 is TGTGCCAGCAGCTTAAGGGACAGGGTCAATGAGCAGTTCTTC. Its translation is CASSLRDRVNEQFF.

This clone turned up a few times. The gene calls are TRBV7-9 and TRBJ2-1, with TRBD1 matching 9 bases. The germline CDR1 and CDR2 sequences are SEHNR and FQNEAQ (reference sequence). CDR3 length equals 18 residues. The V gene end was trimmed by 5 bases and the J gene end by 0 bases; junction bases not matched to a gene: 11. The chain's CDR3 is CASSGTGRLADSYNEQFF. CDR3 bases: TGTGCCAGCAGCGGGACAGGGAGGCTAGCGGACTCCTACAATGAGCAGTTCTTC.

This clone was found a few times. V usage is TRBV9 and J usage is TRBJ1-1; D possibly corresponds to TRBD1 (6 bases). There are 14 residues in the CDR3. Germline CDR1 and CDR2: SGDLS and YYNGEE. V lost 3 bases and J 1 base, leaving 10 bases between the germline ends. CDR3 DNA: TGTGCCAGCAGCGGAACGGGACAGAACACTGAAGCTTTCTTT. Translating gives CASSGTGQNTEAFF.

V usage is TRBV4-2 and J usage is TRBJ1-5; a weak D match, TRBD1 (6 bases). The CDR3 is 14 amino acids. Trimming pared 5 bases from V and 5 bases from J, leaving 13 bases between. Germline-derived CDR1 and CDR2 are LGHNA and YNFKEQ. CDR3 loop: CASSGRGRDQPQHF. The CDR3, as DNA: TGTGCCAGCAGCGGCAGGGGCAGGGATCAGCCCCAGCATTTT.

The chain has TRBV6-5 and TRBJ1-1; D ambiguous. Germline CDR1 reads MNHEY; CDR2 reads SVGAGI. The CDR3 is made up of 15 amino acids. V was shortened by 0 bases and J by 1 base, with 9 bases between the two germline ends. This CDR3 is CASSYSLGGNTEAFF. The CDR3 nucleotides read TGTGCCAGCAGTTACTCCTTAGGAGGGAACACTGAAGCTTTCTTT.

There are a few counts of this clone. V gene TRBV28 combines with J gene TRBJ2-3; TRBD2 agrees at 9 bases. The length of the CDR3 is 14 residues. Losses at the gene ends were 7 bases for V and 1 base for J; bases not matched to a gene: 3. The germline gives CDR1 MDHEN, CDR2 SYDVKM. The CDR3 is CASKKRGGTDTQYF. The CDR3 bases are TGTGCCAGCAAAAAGCGGGGGGGCACAGATACGCAGTATTTT.

The chain has TRBV5-8 and TRBJ2-1; TRBD2 agrees at 8 bases. The V and J ends lost 4 bases and 0 bases, in that order; junction bases with no gene match: 12. Germline V CDR1 and CDR2: SGHTS, YDEGEE. The CDR3 is made up of 18 amino acids. CDR3 residues: CASSPAPHSGDSYNEQFF. The CDR3, as DNA: TGTGCCAGCAGCCCGGCGCCCCATAGCGGGGACTCCTACAATGAGCAGTTCTTC. Combining the CDR3 with reference TRBV5-8 and TRBJ2-1 gives the whole variable domain EAGVTQSPTHLIKTRGQQATLRCSPISGHTSVYWYQQALGLGLQFLLWYDEGEERNRGNFPPRFSGRQFPNYSSELNVNALELEDSALYLCASSPAPHSGDSYNEQFFGPGTRLTVL.

V is TRBV23-1 and J is TRBJ2-7, with D unclear. TRBV23-1 is classed as an ORF, of uncertain function. This CDR3 is 14 amino acids long. V was pared by 3 bases and J by 2 bases, with 11 bases between. The CDR3 sequence is CASSHASTAYEQYF. CDR3 in DNA: TGCGCCAGCAGTCATGCGAGCACGGCCTACGAGCAGTACTTC.

For this clone: This same CDR3 is encoded by further DNA sequences in the sample. The chain carries TRBV6-6 and TRBJ2-3; D perhaps matches TRBD2 (7 bases). The V end was cut by 2 bases, the J end by 0 bases, with 9 bases between. This CDR3 is 15 amino acids long. Germline assignment: CDR1 MNHNY and CDR2 SVGAGI (reference sequence). The DNA for the CDR3 is TGTGCCAGCAGTTACGCGGGGGCGAGCACAGATACGCAGTATTTT. It specifies CASSYAGASTDTQYF.

This clone was seen a few times. The rearrangement links TRBV7-2 to TRBJ2-1; 9 positions match TRBD2. The CDR3 spans 15 residues. Germline V gives CDR1 SGHTA, CDR2 FQGNSA. With 6 bases clipped from V and 7 bases from J, the junction kept 10 bases outside the gene matches. The CDR3 DNA reads as TGTGCCAGCAGTCGGCAGGCAAGCGGGGGGAATGAGCAGTTCTTC. Translated, it gives CASSRQASGGNEQFF.

The chain recombines TRBV5-6 with TRBJ1-1, with 10 bases identical to TRBD1. CDR1 is SGHDT and CDR2 is YYEEEE in the germline V gene. V dropped 0 bases and J dropped 0; count of bases not matched to a gene: 5. There are 17 residues in the CDR3. The CDR3 here is CASSLVGQGSVNTEAFF. The CDR3 coding sequence is TGTGCCAGCAGCTTGGTGGGACAGGGGTCAGTGAACACTGAAGCTTTCTTT.

Only a few counts were recorded for this clone. This rearrangement joins TRBV4-2 to TRBJ2-3, with 9 nucleotides matching TRBD2. V was clipped by 0 bases and J by 4 bases; unmatched bases: 2. Germline-derived CDR1 and CDR2 are LGHNA and YNFKEQ. The CDR3 consists of 15 residues. The DNA of the CDR3 is TGTGCCAGCAGCCAAGAGCGGGGGGGCCCAGATACGCAGTATTTT. As protein: CASSQERGGPDTQYF.

This chain uses TRBV28 with TRBJ1-6; 7 bases line up with TRBD1. CDR3 length equals 13 residues. The junction had 10 bases not matched to a gene; V was cut back by 6 bases and J by 14 bases. Per the germline V gene, CDR1 is MDHEN and CDR2 is SYDVKM. The CDR3 bases are TGTGCCAGCAGCTCGGGACAGCACCTAGCCCTCCACTTT. This encodes CASSSGQHLALHF.

The V call is TRBV7-2, the J call TRBJ2-7; 12 bases fit TRBD2. With V trimmed by 4 bases and J by 5 bases, 6 bases remained unmatched. This CDR3 contains 15 residues. From germline, CDR1 is SGHTA and CDR2 FQGNSA. Here the CDR3 reads CASSSPTSGGDEQYF. Written as DNA, the CDR3 is TGTGCCAGCAGCTCCCCGACTAGCGGGGGAGACGAGCAGTACTTC.